This record looks at one T cell receptor beta chain sequence and its context. Its antigen is undetermined. The CDR3 consists of 16 residues. Germline trimming cut 1 base from V and 0 bases from J; bases unmatched to any gene: 6. In germline, CDR1 is MGHRA, CDR2 YSYEKL. Only in-frame clones appear in the TCRdb table, and some are missing; sequencing was by immunoSEQ multiplex PCR. The data hold about 2.1 million clones, with about 92% observed a single time. The sample originates from a study of shared clonotypes between healthy human individuals. The naive CD8 population came from CD45RO-negative cells selected for CCR7, without terminally differentiated effector memory CD45RA+ cells. Study donors comprised healthy, HIV-negative adults devoid of recent acute infection or vaccination. General study findings and limits: Clonotype sharing among donors likely depends on sequencing depth.

The TCR originated in a man in his late teens or twenties in good health. Some clones in this sample may be carry-over from other donors' samples. The sequencing sample was made of naive CD8+ T cells from PBMCs. The rearrangement uses TRBV4-1 and TRBJ2-7; 7 bases agree with TRBD2. The CDR3 sequence is CASSQAVGGSSYEQYF. DNA of the CDR3: TGCGCCAGCAGCCAAGCCGTGGGCGGGAGCTCCTACGAGCAGTACTTC.